This is a list of T cell receptor beta chains from one sample in a study of blood T cell repertoires in COVID-19. Generated by immunoSEQ multiplex PCR, the TCRdb table keeps only in-frame clones and is missing some. The sample has about 280,000 clones; about 89% are singletons. Input material: peripheral blood. The receptors shown here come from a man aged 35 to 55 with acute or convalescent COVID-19. Both conserved end residues are part of each CDR3. D genes are given only for firm matches. Where a row states a size, it is once, few, many or the class of an expanded clone; other rows omit it.

cdr3_nt cdr3_aa v_call d_call clone_size j_call
TGTGCCAGCAGCTTAGTAGAAACAGGGGATATCCACGAGCAGTACTTC CASSLVETGDIHEQYF TRBV11-1 TRBD1 . TRBJ2-7
TGTGCCAGTAGTGGGCAGGGGGGCACTGAAGCTTTCTTT CASSGQGGTEAFF TRBV19 TRBD1 . TRBJ1-1
TGTGCCAGCAGCTTGGGCGGGACAGGGAACACCGGGGAGCTGTTTTTT CASSLGGTGNTGELFF TRBV5-4 TRBD1 . TRBJ2-2
TGTGCCAGCAGCTTAACCAGCTCTGGAAACACCATATATTTT CASSLTSSGNTIYF TRBV7-7 . . TRBJ1-3
TGTGCCAGCAGCCAAACGAGGGGACAGCAATATGGCTACACCTTC CASSQTRGQQYGYTF TRBV7-9 TRBD1 few TRBJ1-2
TGTGCCAGCAGCAAAGAAGGACAGGGAATTATTAATTCACCCCTCCACTTT CASSKEGQGIINSPLHF TRBV21-1 . . TRBJ1-6
TGTGCCAGCAGTGATCGGTCTAACTATGGCTACACCTTC CASSDRSNYGYTF TRBV6-1 . once TRBJ1-2
TGTGCCATCAAAACAGGGGGCATGAACACTGAAGCTTTCTTT CAIKTGGMNTEAFF TRBV10-3 TRBD1 . TRBJ1-1
TGTGCCATCAGTGCAACTAGCGGGGGGGGATACAATGAGCAGTTCTTC CAISATSGGGYNEQFF TRBV10-3 TRBD2 . TRBJ2-1
TGTGCCAGCAGCCAATCCCAGCAGGGTCAATGGGACACCTTC CASSQSQQGQWDTF TRBV16 . . TRBJ1-2
TGTGCCATCAGTGAGATGGCGGTCGCTAATCAGCCCCAGCATTTT CAISEMAVANQPQHF TRBV10-3 . . TRBJ1-5
TGTGCCAGCACCCCATGGGGGGGTGGAAACACTGAAGCTTTCTTT CASTPWGGGNTEAFF TRBV6-2/TRBV6-3 . . TRBJ1-1
TGTGCCACCAGTGAAAGGGGAAACAACCACAATGAGCAGTTCTTC CATSERGNNHNEQFF TRBV24-1 . once TRBJ2-1
TGTGCCAGCAGCCCCCGGGACAGCAACATTCAGTACTTC CASSPRDSNIQYF TRBV5-4 TRBD1 . TRBJ2-4
TGCAGCGCCGGGGGGGCCCTTTACGGTGAGCAGTTCTTC CSAGGALYGEQFF TRBV29-1 TRBD2 . TRBJ2-1
TGCGCCAGCAGCAGACTAGCGGGGAACACCGGGGAGCTGTTTTTT CASSRLAGNTGELFF TRBV5-1 TRBD2 . TRBJ2-2
TGTGCCAGCAGCCAAGGGGGCAGAAAGGGCGAAAAACTGTTTTTT CASSQGGRKGEKLFF TRBV14 . . TRBJ1-4
TGTGCCAGCAGGCGGGGCTATAGCACAGATACGCAGTATTTT CASRRGYSTDTQYF TRBV6-5 . . TRBJ2-3
TGTGCCAGCAGTTCCAGGGGGCGCGGAAACATTCAGTACTTC CASSSRGRGNIQYF TRBV6-5 TRBD1 . TRBJ2-4
TGTGCCAGACGACAGGGACAGGCCAATTCACCCCTCCACTTT CARRQGQANSPLHF TRBV2 TRBD1 few TRBJ1-6
TGTGCCAGCAGCACTAGTACCCGGGACACTGCCACCGGGGAGCTGTTTTTT CASSTSTRDTATGELFF TRBV9 . . TRBJ2-2
TGTGCCAGCAGGGTACGGGGAGGCTATGGCTACACCTTC CASRVRGGYGYTF TRBV3-1/TRBV3-2 . . TRBJ1-2
TGTGCCAGCAGCCCTACCTCGGGCACTGAAGCTTTCTTT CASSPTSGTEAFF TRBV7-3 . . TRBJ1-1